These 18 T cell receptor beta chains came from one sample sequenced in a study of technical replicates of blood from a handful of donors. The data were produced by immunoSEQ multiplex PCR, yet TCRdb's version contains in-frame clones alone and is incomplete. The table records nearly 80,000 clones, approximately 96% of them present only once. The source material was T cells isolated from PBMCs. The receptor set was obtained from a human donor in good health.

The rearrangement uses TRBV10-3 and TRBJ2-5; TRBD1 matches at 8 bases. The CDR3 loop spans 15 amino acids. CDR1 is ENHRY, CDR2 SYGVKD, per germline. The ends lost 4 bases at V and 0 bases at J; junction bases unmatched: 4. DNA for the CDR3: TGTGCCATCAGTGGTGGGACAGGAGACCAAGAGACCCAGTACTTC. As protein: CAISGGTGDQETQYF.

The chain combines TRBV5-8 with TRBJ1-1, with D unclear. CDR1 is SGHTS and CDR2 is YDEGEE in the germline V gene. With 3 bases removed from V and 7 bases from J, the gap between germline ends came to 13 bases. This CDR3 has 13 amino acids. The CDR3 is CASSSLAGVEAFF. The CDR3 bases are TGTGCCAGCAGCTCCCTCGCGGGAGTTGAAGCTTTCTTT.

The CDR3: CASSVDGRGLSETQYF. CDR3 in DNA: TGTGCCAGCAGCGTAGACGGGAGAGGCCTGAGCGAGACCCAGTACTTC. The genes are TRBV9 and TRBJ2-5; perhaps TRBD2 as D (6 bases). The V end was cut by 0 bases, the J end by 5 bases, with 17 bases between. Germline CDR1 SGDLS, CDR2 YYNGEE. This CDR3 is 16 amino acids long.

The chain links TRBV19 to TRBJ2-7, with D possibly matching TRBD2 (6 bases). This CDR3 spans 14 amino acids. V was pared by 1 base and J by 1 base, with 8 bases between. Germline CDR1 and CDR2: LNHDA and SQIVND (reference sequence). The CDR3 reads CASSIAGVSYEQYF. Here the CDR3 DNA reads TGTGCCAGTAGTATAGCGGGAGTATCCTACGAGCAGTACTTC.

This clone was seen only once. V gene TRBV19 combines with J gene TRBJ1-1; weak D call: TRBD1 (6 bases). The V gene lost 4 bases and the J gene lost 4 bases, with 10 bases spanning the gap. CDR1 is LNHDA, CDR2 SQIVND, per germline (reference sequence). This CDR3 has 13 residues. CDR3 region: CASSREGGTEAFF. The DNA of the CDR3 is TGTGCCAGTAGTAGGGAAGGGGGCACTGAAGCTTTCTTT.

As for this clone: Germline is not matched at one junction end, which may reflect a read error. The V call is TRBV7-2, the J call TRBJ2-1; D is unresolved. Germline V lookup: CDR1 SGHTA, CDR2 FQGNSA. CDR3 length equals 15 residues. This CDR3 reads CAGSTSNFAYNEQFF. In DNA, the CDR3 is TGTGCCGGCAGCACTTCGAATTTCGCCTACAATGAGCAGTTCTTC. Looking up the rest from reference TRBV7-2 and TRBJ2-1 gives the full variable domain: GAGVSQSPSNKVTEKGKDVELRCDPISGHTALYWYRQSLGQGLEFLIYFQGNSAPDKSGLPSDRFSAERTGGSVSTLTIQRTQQEDSAVYLCAGSTSNFAYNEQFFGPGTRLTVL.

In this sample, this clone turned up once. The V and J genes are TRBV29-1 and TRBJ2-7; 7 positions match TRBD1. The CDR3 totals 15 residues. From germline, CDR1 is SQVTM and CDR2 ANQGSEA. V shed 4 bases and J 4 bases; nucleotides not matched to a gene: 13. The CDR3 spells CSVVAGGYLGYEQYF. CDR3 coding DNA: TGCAGCGTTGTGGCAGGGGGATATCTTGGATACGAGCAGTACTTC.

This chain uses TRBV9 with TRBJ1-3, with D tentatively TRBD1 (6 bases). V was trimmed by 2 bases and J by 1 base, leaving 13 bases between them. The V gene's germline CDR1 is SGDLS and CDR2 YYNGEE. The CDR3 has 16 amino acids. CDR3 nucleotides: TGTGCCAGCAGCGTCGGTCCAGGGGCTTCTGGAAACACCATATATTTT. Translating it yields CASSVGPGASGNTIYF.

The chain carries TRBV30 and TRBJ2-7; TRBD1 aligns across 7 bases. The CDR3 runs 13 residues. V lost 1 base to trimming and J lost 5 bases; unmatched junction nucleotides: 5. The germline CDR1 and CDR2 sequences are GTSNPN and SVGIG (reference sequence). The DNA of the CDR3 is TGTGCCTGGAGTGGAAGACAGGGCCACGAGCAGTACTTC. Amino acid sequence: CAWSGRQGHEQYF. Together with reference TRBV30 and TRBJ2-7, the CDR3 gives the full variable domain: SQTIHQWPATLVQPVGSPLSLECTVEGTSNPNLYWYRQAAGRGLQLLFYSVGIGQISSEVPQNLSASRPQDRQFILSSKKLLLSDSGFYLCAWSGRQGHEQYFGPGTRLTVT.

The chain recombines TRBV25-1 with TRBJ1-1; 9 nucleotides agree with TRBD1. J gave up 8 bases and V 6 bases, and 4 bases lay outside the gene matches. This CDR3 comprises 12 residues. Germline lookup yields CDR1 MGHDK and CDR2 SYGVNS. CDR3 protein: CASRAGTGEAFF. The CDR3 region has the DNA TGTGCCAGCAGGGCCGGGACAGGGGAAGCTTTCTTT.

The rearrangement uses TRBV16 and TRBJ1-5, with a tentative D call TRBD1 (6 bases). The germline CDR1 and CDR2 sequences are KGHSY and FQNENV. The CDR3 has 14 residues. Trimming pared 4 bases from V and 2 bases from J, leaving 9 bases between. CDR3 DNA sequence: TGTGCCAGCAGCCCCCACAGGGGCAATCAGCCCCAGCATTTT. Translated: CASSPHRGNQPQHF.

The V gene is TRBV19, the J gene TRBJ1-2; D perhaps matches TRBD1 (6 bases). Trimming pared 1 base from V and 0 bases from J, leaving 18 bases between. The CDR3 is 18 amino acids. Germline lookup yields CDR1 LNHDA and CDR2 SQIVND (reference sequence). The CDR3 DNA sequence: TGTGCCAGTAGTATAGGGCGGGGGGCCTCCGACACTAACTATGGCTACACCTTC. Its protein product is CASSIGRGASDTNYGYTF.

V and J are TRBV5-5 and TRBJ1-1; 7 nucleotides line up with TRBD1. CDR3 length: 17 amino acids. V trimming: 4 bases; J trimming: 0 bases; junction bases outside the gene matches: 12. CDR1 and CDR2 from the germline V gene are SGHKS and YYEKEE (reference sequence). This CDR3 reads CASSLRDSVLMNTEAFF. The DNA of the CDR3 is TGTGCCAGCAGCCTCCGGGACAGCGTGCTGATGAACACTGAAGCTTTCTTT.

As DNA, the CDR3 is TGTGCCAGCAGCTTAGTTCAGGGGGCAACAGATACGCAGTATTTT. Translation: CASSLVQGATDTQYF. This chain uses TRBV7-9 with TRBJ2-3; TRBD1 matches 8 bases. The junction had 3 bases not matched to a gene; V was cut back by 1 base and J by 3 bases. The CDR3 is made up of 15 amino acids. The germline V gene encodes CDR1 SEHNR and CDR2 FQNEAQ (reference sequence).

The chain carries TRBV5-1 and TRBJ2-7; possibly TRBD1 for D (7 bases). This CDR3 has 14 amino acids. The V end was cut by 2 bases, the J end by 6 bases, with 15 bases between. The germline V gene has CDR1 SGHRS and CDR2 YFSETQ. The CDR3 sequence: CASSLKGAGSEQYF. The CDR3, as DNA: TGCGCCAGCAGCTTAAAGGGGGCCGGGAGCGAGCAGTACTTC.

V is TRBV6-5 and J is TRBJ1-1; 9 bases are shared with TRBD1. V shed 5 bases, J shed 5 bases, and the junction held 9 bases outside the gene matches. This CDR3 has 15 amino acids. Germline V gives CDR1 MNHEY, CDR2 SVGAGI. The DNA for the CDR3 is TGTGCCAGCAGTCAACTTAGACAGGGGGAAACTGAAGCTTTCTTT. This translates into CASSQLRQGETEAFF.

The genes are TRBV9 and TRBJ1-1; no clear D. V gave up 2 bases and J gave up 3 bases, with 17 bases separating them. The CDR3 runs to 16 residues. Per germline, CDR1 SGDLS and CDR2 YYNGEE. CDR3 sequence: CASSVPLHSTDTEAFF. CDR3 coding DNA: TGTGCCAGCAGCGTTCCCCTCCACTCAACTGACACTGAAGCTTTCTTT.

The chain combines TRBV7-9 with TRBJ2-1; 10 nucleotides agree with TRBD2. Germline V gene lookup returns CDR1 SEHNR and CDR2 FQNEAQ (reference sequence). CDR3 length: 14 residues. V shed 11 bases, J shed 7 bases, and the junction held 11 bases outside the gene matches. For the CDR3, the DNA is TGTGCCGGACTAGGGACTAGCGCACCTAATGAGCAGTTCTTC. It yields the protein CAGLGTSAPNEQFF. Supplemented by reference TRBV7-9 and TRBJ2-1, the full variable domain reads DTGVSQNPRHKITKRGQNVTFRCDPISEHNRLYWYRQTLGQGPEFLTYFQNEAQLEKSRLLSDRFSAERPKGSFSTLEIQRTEQGDSAMYLCAGLGTSAPNEQFFGPGTRLTVL.